This TCR beta chain was observed in a study of T cell responses to AZD1222 COVID-19 vaccine. Findings and caveats of the study: Only a handful of individuals given AZD1222 were seropositive at baseline. Sampled repertoires all dated from after the peak T cell response. Spike as a whole was targeted by vaccine-associated CD4 TCRs, dominant at 160-218 and 743-854. Most donors were white British, females outnumbered males, and clonal diversity was possibly underestimated.

For this clone: Its antigen is still unknown.

V lost 2 bases and J lost 3, with 8 bases in between. Per the germline V gene, CDR1 is MDHEN and CDR2 is SYDVKM. The CDR3 contains 14 residues. Profiling relied on immunoSEQ multiplex PCR, and the TCRdb table lists in-frame clones only, not all of them. This repertoire shows roughly 140,000 clones, 87% found once; its top ten account for about 9.8%. This rearrangement joins TRBV28 to TRBJ2-1, with no clear D. The clonotype comes from an adult who received the AZD1222 COVID-19 vaccine. Sample: peripheral blood, taken 28 days after the second AZD1222 dose. This CDR3 reads CASSLGLVYNEQFF. For the CDR3, the DNA is TGTGCCAGCAGTTTAGGTCTAGTCTACAATGAGCAGTTCTTC.